This T cell receptor beta chain was retrieved from a study of blood T cell repertoires in COVID-19 (dated by TCRdb to the early 2020s). Turning to the overall study: Collaborator samples came from the United States, Italy and Spain and covered acute and convalescent phases of COVID-19. The material from the prospective study consisted of cDNA or gDNA derived from T cells, B-cell-depleted T cells, or PBMCs. Deeply sampled blood TCRbeta repertoires from subjects exposed to, actively infected with, or recovered from COVID-19 were included in the dataset. A de-identified subject ID, COVID-19 status, age in years and sex were almost always included in the sample metadata. HLA class I and class II types, where available, came from metadata supplied by the sample provider rather than from assay-based typing. The repertoires were made available in a free public database intended to serve as a resource for research on the immune response to SARS-CoV-2. Samples were obtained from the ongoing ImmuneRACE study (first 160 participants) and from 1,200 or so subjects provided by 6 global collaborators.

For CDR1 and CDR2, the germline V gene lists LGHNT and FRNRAP. Its CDR3 holds 15 amino acids, cysteine through phenylalanine. Left in the record is the CDR3 DNA by itself, 45 bases read in frame from the first base. At the junction V is shortened by 0 bases and J by 9 bases; bases outside the gene matches: 4. General conclusions and limits of the study: Clinical and demographic metadata were provided uncurated, with the amount varying by source and participant.

On this clone: It lacks a known antigen. Per-base quality was not reported, and no clone a single base away is much larger than it.

The collaborating institutions used their own protocols to collect whole blood in K2EDTA tubes. For TCRbeta analysis, collaborator samples were shipped as frozen whole blood, as isolated PBMCs, or as DNA extracted from either sample type. TCRbeta CDR3 regions were amplified from genomic DNA by means of the immunoSEQ Assay, a bias-controlled multiplex PCR. Per the source publication's procedure: The number of nucleated cells in each sample was estimated by amplification of reference gene primers within the assay. Sequence reads were collapsed and filtered to measure the absolute abundance of every unique TCRbeta CDR3 rearrangement. For each sample, productive Simpson clonality was calculated by taking the square root of Simpson's diversity index across productive rearrangements. The table comes from immuneACCESS by way of TCRdb, which keeps in-frame sequences with V and J called. Part of the clones is missing from these tables; in studies checked, under half for an unresolved V gene and the rest for unknown reasons. Clone size and the V and J calls come from that table; the DNA yielded D and trimming. The sample records 52,000 or so clones, 70% to 85% of which are singletons. Clones ranked in the top ten supply roughly 18% of the sample.

Material: peripheral blood. The chain is encoded by TRBV12-5 joined to TRBJ2-1; the central 11 bases match TRBD2. The clonotype originates from a man between 65 and 80 years old with active COVID-19. DNA sequence: TGTGCTAGTGGTTTGGTGTCTCTAGCGGGAGGTGAGCAGTTCTTC. It translates as CASGLVSLAGGEQFF. With all but the CDR3 taken from the reference TRBV12-5 and TRBJ2-1 genes, the full variable domain is: DARVTQTPRHKVTEMGQEVTMRCQPILGHNTVFWYRQTMMQGLELLAYFRNRAPLDDSGMPKDRFSAEMPDATLATLKIQPSEPRDSAVYFCASGLVSLAGGEQFFGPGTRLTVL.